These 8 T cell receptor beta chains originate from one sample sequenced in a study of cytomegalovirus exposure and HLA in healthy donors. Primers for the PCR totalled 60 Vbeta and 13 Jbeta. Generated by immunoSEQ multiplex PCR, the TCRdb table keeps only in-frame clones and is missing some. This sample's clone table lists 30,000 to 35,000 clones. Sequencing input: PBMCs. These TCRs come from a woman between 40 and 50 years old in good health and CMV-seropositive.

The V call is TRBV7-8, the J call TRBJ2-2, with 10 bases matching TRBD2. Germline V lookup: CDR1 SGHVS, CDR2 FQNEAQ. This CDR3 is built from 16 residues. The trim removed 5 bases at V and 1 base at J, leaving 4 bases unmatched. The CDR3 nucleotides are TGTGCCAGCAGCGCAAGACTAGCGGGGAACACCGGGGAGCTGTTTTTT. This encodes CASSARLAGNTGELFF.

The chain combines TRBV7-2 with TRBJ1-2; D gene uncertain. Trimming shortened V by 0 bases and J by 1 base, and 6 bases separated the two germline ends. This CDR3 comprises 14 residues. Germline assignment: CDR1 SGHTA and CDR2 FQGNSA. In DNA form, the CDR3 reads TGTGCCAGCAGCTTAGCGATACATAACTATGGCTACACCTTC. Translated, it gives CASSLAIHNYGYTF.

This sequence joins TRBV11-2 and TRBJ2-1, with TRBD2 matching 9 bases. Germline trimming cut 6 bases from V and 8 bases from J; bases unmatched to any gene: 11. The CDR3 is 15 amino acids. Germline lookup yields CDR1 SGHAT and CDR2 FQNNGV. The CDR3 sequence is CASSPWREGWDEQFF. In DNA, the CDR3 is TGTGCCAGCAGTCCGTGGCGGGAGGGCTGGGATGAGCAGTTCTTC.

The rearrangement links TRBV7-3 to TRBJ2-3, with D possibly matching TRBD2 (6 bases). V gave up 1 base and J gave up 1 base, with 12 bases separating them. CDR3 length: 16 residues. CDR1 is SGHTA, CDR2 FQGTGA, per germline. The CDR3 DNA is TGTGCCAGCAGCTTAAACGTGGGAGGAGGCACAGATACGCAGTATTTT. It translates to CASSLNVGGGTDTQYF.

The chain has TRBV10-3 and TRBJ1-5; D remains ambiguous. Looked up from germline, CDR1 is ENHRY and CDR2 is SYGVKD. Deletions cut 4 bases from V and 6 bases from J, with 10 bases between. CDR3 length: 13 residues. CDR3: CAISGESGQPQHF. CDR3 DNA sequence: TGTGCCATCAGTGGGGAGTCGGGTCAGCCCCAGCATTTT.

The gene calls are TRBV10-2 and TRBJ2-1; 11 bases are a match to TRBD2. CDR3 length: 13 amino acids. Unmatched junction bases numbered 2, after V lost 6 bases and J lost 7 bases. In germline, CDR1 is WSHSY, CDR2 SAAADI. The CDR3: CASRLAGVNEQFF. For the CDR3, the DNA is TGCGCCAGCAGACTAGCGGGAGTTAATGAGCAGTTCTTC.

CDR3 residues: CASSVGLAAHYEQYF. CDR3 DNA sequence: TGTGCCAGCAGCGTAGGGCTAGCGGCCCACTACGAGCAGTACTTC. The chain links TRBV9 to TRBJ2-7; the match to TRBD2 covers 7 bases. Trimming at V came to 0 bases and at J to 3 bases, leaving 6 bases not matched to a gene. There are 15 residues in the CDR3. CDR1 is SGDLS, CDR2 YYNGEE, per germline. Full variable domain (remainder filled in from reference TRBV9 and TRBJ2-7): DSGVTQTPKHLITATGQRVTLRCSPRSGDLSVYWYQQSLDQGLQFLIQYYNGEERAKGNILERFSAQQFPDLHSELNLSSLELGDSALYFCASSVGLAAHYEQYFGPGTRLTVT.

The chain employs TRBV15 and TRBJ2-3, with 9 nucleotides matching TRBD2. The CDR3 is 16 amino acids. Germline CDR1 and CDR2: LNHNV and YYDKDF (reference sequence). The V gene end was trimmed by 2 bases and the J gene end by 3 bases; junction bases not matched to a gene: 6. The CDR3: CATSRTLAGVTDTQYF. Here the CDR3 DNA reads TGTGCCACCAGCAGAACCTTAGCGGGAGTTACAGATACGCAGTATTTT.